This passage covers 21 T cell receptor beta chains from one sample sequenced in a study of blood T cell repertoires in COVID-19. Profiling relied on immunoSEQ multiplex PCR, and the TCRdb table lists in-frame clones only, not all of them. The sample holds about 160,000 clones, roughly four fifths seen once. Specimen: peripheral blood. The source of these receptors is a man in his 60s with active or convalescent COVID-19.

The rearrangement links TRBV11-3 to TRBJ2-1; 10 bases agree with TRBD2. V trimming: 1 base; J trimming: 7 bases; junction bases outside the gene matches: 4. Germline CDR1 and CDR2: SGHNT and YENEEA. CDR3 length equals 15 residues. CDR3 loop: CASSLVTSGSNEQFF. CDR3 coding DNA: TGTGCCAGCAGCTTAGTGACTAGCGGGTCTAATGAGCAGTTCTTC.

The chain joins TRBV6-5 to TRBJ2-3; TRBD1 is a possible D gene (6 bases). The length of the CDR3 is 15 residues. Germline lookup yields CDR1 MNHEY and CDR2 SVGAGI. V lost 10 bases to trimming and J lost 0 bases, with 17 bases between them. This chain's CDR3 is CATGWGQGSTDTQYF. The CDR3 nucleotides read TGTGCCACGGGTTGGGGGCAGGGGAGCACAGATACGCAGTATTTT.

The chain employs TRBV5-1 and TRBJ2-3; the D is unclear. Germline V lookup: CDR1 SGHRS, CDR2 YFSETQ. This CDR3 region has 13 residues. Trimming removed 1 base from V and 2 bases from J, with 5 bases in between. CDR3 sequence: CASSLPITDTQYF. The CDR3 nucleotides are TGCGCCAGCAGCTTGCCTATCACAGATACGCAGTATTTT.

The CDR3 DNA follows: TGTGCCAGCAGTGAAAGGGAGGGTAGCGAGCAGTACTTC. Translated, it gives CASSEREGSEQYF. This chain links TRBV2 with TRBJ2-7; TRBD2 matches 7 bases. Trimming cost V 2 bases and J 6 bases; bases outside gene matches: 4. CDR3 length equals 13 residues. CDR1 SNHLY and CDR2 FYNNEI come from the germline V gene.

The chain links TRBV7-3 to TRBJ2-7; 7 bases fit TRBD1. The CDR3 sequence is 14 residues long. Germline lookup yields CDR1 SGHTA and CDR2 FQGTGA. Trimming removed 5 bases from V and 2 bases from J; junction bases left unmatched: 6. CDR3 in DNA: TGTGCCAGCAGCCCAAAGGGACAGCCCTACGAGCAGTACTTC. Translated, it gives CASSPKGQPYEQYF.

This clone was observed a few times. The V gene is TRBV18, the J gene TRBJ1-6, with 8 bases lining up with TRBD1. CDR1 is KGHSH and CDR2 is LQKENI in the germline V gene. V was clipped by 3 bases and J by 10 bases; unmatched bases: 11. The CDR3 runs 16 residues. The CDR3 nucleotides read TGTGCCAGCTCACCGGGGGTGACAGGGGTAGGGTCACCCCTCCACTTT. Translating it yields CASSPGVTGVGSPLHF.

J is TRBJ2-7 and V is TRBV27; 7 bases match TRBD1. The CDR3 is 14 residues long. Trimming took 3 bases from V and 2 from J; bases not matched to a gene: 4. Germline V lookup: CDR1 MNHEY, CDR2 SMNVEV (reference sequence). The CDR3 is CASSFLDRTYEQYF. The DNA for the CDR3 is TGTGCCAGCAGTTTTCTGGACAGGACCTACGAGCAGTACTTC.

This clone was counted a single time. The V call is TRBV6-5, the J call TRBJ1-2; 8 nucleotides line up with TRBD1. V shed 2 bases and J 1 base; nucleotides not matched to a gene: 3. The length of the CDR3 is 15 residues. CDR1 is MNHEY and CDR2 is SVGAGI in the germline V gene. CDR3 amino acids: CASSYGQGLNYGYTF. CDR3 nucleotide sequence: TGTGCCAGCAGTTACGGACAGGGACTTAACTATGGCTACACCTTC.

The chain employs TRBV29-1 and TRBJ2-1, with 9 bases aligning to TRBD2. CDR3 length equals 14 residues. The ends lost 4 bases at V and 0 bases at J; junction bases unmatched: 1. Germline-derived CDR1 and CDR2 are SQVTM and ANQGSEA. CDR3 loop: CSVGGGVSYNEQFF. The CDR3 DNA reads TGCAGCGTTGGCGGGGGGGTCTCCTACAATGAGCAGTTCTTC.

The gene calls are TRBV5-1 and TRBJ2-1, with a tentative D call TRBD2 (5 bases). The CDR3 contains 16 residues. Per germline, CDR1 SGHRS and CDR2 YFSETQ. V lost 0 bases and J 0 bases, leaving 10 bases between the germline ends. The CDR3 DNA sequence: TGCGCCAGCAGCTTGGAAGGGAGAAGCTCCTACAATGAGCAGTTCTTC. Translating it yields CASSLEGRSSYNEQFF.

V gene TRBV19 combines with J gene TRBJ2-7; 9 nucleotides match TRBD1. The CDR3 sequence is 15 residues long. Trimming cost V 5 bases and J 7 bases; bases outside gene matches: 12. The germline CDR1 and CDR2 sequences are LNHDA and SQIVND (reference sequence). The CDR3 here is CASSYPGTGFREQYF. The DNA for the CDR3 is TGTGCCAGTAGTTATCCCGGGACAGGGTTCCGGGAGCAGTACTTC. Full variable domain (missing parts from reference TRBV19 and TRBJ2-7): DGGITQSPKYLFRKEGQNVTLSCEQNLNHDAMYWYRQDPGQGLRLIYYSQIVNDFQKGDIAEGYSVSREKKESFPLTVTSAQKNPTAFYLCASSYPGTGFREQYFGPGTRLTVT.

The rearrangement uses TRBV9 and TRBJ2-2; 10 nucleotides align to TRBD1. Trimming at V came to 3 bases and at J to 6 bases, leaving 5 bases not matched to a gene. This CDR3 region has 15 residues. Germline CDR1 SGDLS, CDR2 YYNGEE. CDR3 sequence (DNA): TGTGCCAGCAGCGGACGGGACAGGGGCCCCGGGGAGCTGTTTTTT. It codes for CASSGRDRGPGELFF.

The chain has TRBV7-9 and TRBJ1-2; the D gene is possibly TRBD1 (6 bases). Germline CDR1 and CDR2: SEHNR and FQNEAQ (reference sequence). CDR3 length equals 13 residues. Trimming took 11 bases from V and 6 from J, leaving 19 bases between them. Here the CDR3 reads CASQTGGADGYTF. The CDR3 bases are TGTGCCTCTCAAACTGGGGGGGCTGATGGCTACACCTTC.

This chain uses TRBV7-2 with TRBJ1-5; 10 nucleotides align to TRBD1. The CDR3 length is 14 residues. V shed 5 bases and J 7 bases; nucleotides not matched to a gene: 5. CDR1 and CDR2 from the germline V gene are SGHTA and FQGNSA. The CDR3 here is CASSPTGGEQPQHF. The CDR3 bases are TGTGCCAGCAGCCCGACAGGGGGCGAGCAGCCCCAGCATTTT.

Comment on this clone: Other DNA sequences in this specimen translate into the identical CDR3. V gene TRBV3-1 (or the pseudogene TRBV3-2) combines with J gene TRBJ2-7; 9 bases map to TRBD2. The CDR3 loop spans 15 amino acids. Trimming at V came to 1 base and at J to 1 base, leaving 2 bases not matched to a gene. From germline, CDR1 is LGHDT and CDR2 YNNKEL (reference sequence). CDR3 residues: CASSQGLAGSYEQYF. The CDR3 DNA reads TGTGCCAGCAGCCAAGGGCTAGCGGGGTCCTACGAGCAGTACTTC.

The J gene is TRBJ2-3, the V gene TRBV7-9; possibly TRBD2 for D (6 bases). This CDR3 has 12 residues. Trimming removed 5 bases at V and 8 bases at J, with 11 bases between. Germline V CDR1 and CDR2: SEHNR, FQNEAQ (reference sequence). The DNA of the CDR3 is TGTGCCAGCAGCCGGGGGAGCGGTACGCAGTATTTT. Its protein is CASSRGSGTQYF.

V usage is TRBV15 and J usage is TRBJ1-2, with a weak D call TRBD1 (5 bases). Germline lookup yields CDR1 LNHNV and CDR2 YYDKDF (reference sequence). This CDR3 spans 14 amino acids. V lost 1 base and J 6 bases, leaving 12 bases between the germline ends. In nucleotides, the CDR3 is TGTGCCACCAGCAGAGGTAGCCAGACAGATGGCTACACCTTC. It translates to CATSRGSQTDGYTF.

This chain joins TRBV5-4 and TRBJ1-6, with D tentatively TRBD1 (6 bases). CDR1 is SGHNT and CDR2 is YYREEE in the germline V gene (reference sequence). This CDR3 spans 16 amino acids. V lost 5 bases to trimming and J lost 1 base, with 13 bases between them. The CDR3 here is CASSVGGASYNSPLHF. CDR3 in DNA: TGTGCCAGCAGTGTTGGGGGGGCGTCCTATAATTCACCCCTCCACTTT.

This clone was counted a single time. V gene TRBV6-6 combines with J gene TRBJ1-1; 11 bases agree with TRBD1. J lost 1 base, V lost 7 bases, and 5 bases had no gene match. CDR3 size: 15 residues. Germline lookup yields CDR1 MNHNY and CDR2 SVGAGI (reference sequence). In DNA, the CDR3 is TGTGCCAGCACCGACGGGACAGGGGGGAACACTGAAGCTTTCTTT. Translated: CASTDGTGGNTEAFF.

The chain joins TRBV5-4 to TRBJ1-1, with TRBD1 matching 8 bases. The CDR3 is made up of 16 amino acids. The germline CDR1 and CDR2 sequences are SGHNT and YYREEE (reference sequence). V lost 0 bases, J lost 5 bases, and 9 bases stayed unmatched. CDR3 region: CASSLGGTGWGTEAFF. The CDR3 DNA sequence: TGTGCCAGCAGCTTGGGTGGGACAGGTTGGGGGACTGAAGCTTTCTTT.

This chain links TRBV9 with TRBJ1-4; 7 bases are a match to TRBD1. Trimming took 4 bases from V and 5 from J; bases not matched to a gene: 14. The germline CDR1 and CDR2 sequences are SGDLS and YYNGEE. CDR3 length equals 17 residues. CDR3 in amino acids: CASSPRQGGYGNEKLFF. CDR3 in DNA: TGTGCCAGCAGCCCCCGACAGGGTGGGTATGGAAATGAAAAACTGTTTTTT.